This is a list of T cell receptor beta chains from one sample in a study of shared clonotypes between healthy human individuals. Only in-frame clones appear in the TCRdb table, and some are missing; sequencing was by immunoSEQ multiplex PCR. Counted here are roughly 640,000 clones, about 74% occurring once; the ten biggest clones make up 1.7%. The sequencing sample was made of memory CD4+ T cells sorted from blood. These receptors were taken from a woman aged 25-40 years in good health. The CDR3 runs from the conserved cysteine through the conserved F or W. D genes are given only for firm matches. Clone sizes are given selectively: once, few, many, or a class where the clone is expanded.

j_call: TRBJ1-1; d_call: -; clone_size: -; v_call: TRBV11-1; cdr3_aa: CASSASGIMNTEAFF; cdr3_nt: TGTGCCAGCAGCGCCTCAGGAATCATGAACACTGAAGCTTTCTTT
j_call: TRBJ1-1; d_call: -; clone_size: -; v_call: TRBV29-1; cdr3_aa: CSVTLGTVYTEAFF; cdr3_nt: TGCAGCGTCACTCTAGGGACGGTCTACACTGAAGCTTTCTTT
j_call: TRBJ2-5; d_call: TRBD1; clone_size: -; v_call: TRBV6-1; cdr3_aa: CASRIQGAQETQYF; cdr3_nt: TGTGCCAGCAGGATACAGGGGGCTCAAGAGACCCAGTACTTC
j_call: TRBJ1-5; d_call: -; clone_size: many; v_call: TRBV7-2; cdr3_aa: CASSLDSGAYQPQHF; cdr3_nt: TGTGCCAGCAGCTTGGATTCGGGGGCTTATCAGCCCCAGCATTTT
j_call: TRBJ2-7; d_call: TRBD2; clone_size: -; v_call: TRBV5-1; cdr3_aa: CASSIGAGDYEQYF; cdr3_nt: TGCGCCAGCAGCATAGGAGCGGGAGACTACGAGCAGTACTTC
j_call: TRBJ1-5; d_call: -; clone_size: -; v_call: TRBV6-1; cdr3_aa: CASKGYPNQPQHF; cdr3_nt: TGTGCCAGCAAAGGATACCCCAATCAGCCCCAGCATTTT
j_call: TRBJ2-7; d_call: TRBD1; clone_size: -; v_call: TRBV6-1; cdr3_aa: CASTTGYSYEQYF; cdr3_nt: TGTGCCAGTACGACAGGGTACAGCTACGAGCAGTACTTC
j_call: TRBJ2-5; d_call: -; clone_size: -; v_call: TRBV14; cdr3_aa: CASSQDRRGRGETQYF; cdr3_nt: TGTGCCAGCAGCCAAGATCGCCGGGGGCGAGGAGAGACCCAGTACTTC
j_call: TRBJ2-5; d_call: -; clone_size: -; v_call: TRBV10-1; cdr3_aa: CASSEAGNQETQYF; cdr3_nt: TGCGCCAGCAGTGAGGCTGGAAACCAAGAGACCCAGTACTTC
j_call: TRBJ2-7; d_call: TRBD1; clone_size: -; v_call: TRBV6-5; cdr3_aa: CASSGQGIGRLEQYF; cdr3_nt: TGTGCCAGCAGTGGACAGGGGATTGGGAGACTCGAGCAGTACTTC
j_call: TRBJ2-1; d_call: TRBD2; clone_size: -; v_call: TRBV6-4; cdr3_aa: CASSDSSSAGDLDEQFF; cdr3_nt: TGTGCCAGCAGTGACTCGTCGTCGGCGGGAGATCTCGATGAGCAGTTCTTC
j_call: TRBJ1-5; d_call: -; clone_size: -; v_call: TRBV28; cdr3_aa: CASSLWGMGNQPQHF; cdr3_nt: TGTGCCAGCAGTTTATGGGGTATGGGCAATCAGCCCCAGCATTTT
j_call: TRBJ1-6; d_call: -; clone_size: -; v_call: TRBV4-1; cdr3_aa: CASSQDRWDSFSPLHF; cdr3_nt: TGCGCCAGCAGCCAAGATAGGTGGGACTCCTTTTCACCCCTCCACTTT
j_call: TRBJ2-1; d_call: -; clone_size: -; v_call: TRBV19; cdr3_aa: CASSVGGGSYNEQFF; cdr3_nt: TGTGCCAGTAGTGTGGGAGGCGGGTCCTACAATGAGCAGTTCTTC
j_call: TRBJ2-1; d_call: TRBD1; clone_size: -; v_call: TRBV7-9; cdr3_aa: CASSYQPGQGRDEQFF; cdr3_nt: TGTGCCAGCAGCTACCAACCGGGACAGGGACGCGATGAGCAGTTCTTC
j_call: TRBJ2-2; d_call: -; clone_size: -; v_call: TRBV29-1; cdr3_aa: CSVDLSEGGSNTGELFF; cdr3_nt: TGCAGCGTTGATCTTAGCGAAGGCGGATCGAACACCGGGGAGCTGTTTTTT
j_call: TRBJ1-2; d_call: -; clone_size: -; v_call: TRBV6-6; cdr3_aa: CASSYSAGRGGGYTF; cdr3_nt: TGTGCCAGCAGTTACTCAGCCGGCAGGGGCGGTGGCTACACCTTC
j_call: TRBJ1-2; d_call: -; clone_size: once; v_call: TRBV11-2; cdr3_aa: CASTHWNNYGYTF; cdr3_nt: TGTGCCAGCACGCATTGGAACAACTATGGCTACACCTTC
j_call: TRBJ1-4; d_call: TRBD1; clone_size: -; v_call: TRBV5-5; cdr3_aa: CASSPRDRVGEKLFF; cdr3_nt: TGTGCCAGCAGCCCCAGGGACAGGGTCGGGGAAAAACTGTTTTTT
j_call: TRBJ2-4; d_call: TRBD2; clone_size: -; v_call: TRBV28; cdr3_aa: CASSLSGTSGRTRVIQYF; cdr3_nt: TGTGCCAGCAGTTTATCGGGGACTAGCGGGAGGACCCGTGTCATTCAGTACTTC
j_call: TRBJ1-3; d_call: -; clone_size: -; v_call: TRBV19; cdr3_aa: CASRTLQGNTIYF; cdr3_nt: TGTGCCAGCAGGACTCTACAGGGAAACACCATATATTTT
j_call: TRBJ2-7; d_call: -; clone_size: -; v_call: TRBV7-9; cdr3_aa: CASSLDRADYEQYF; cdr3_nt: TGTGCCAGCAGCTTAGACAGGGCCGATTACGAGCAGTACTTC
j_call: TRBJ1-5; d_call: TRBD1; clone_size: -; v_call: TRBV2; cdr3_aa: CASVGTGGSQPQHF; cdr3_nt: TGTGCCAGCGTTGGGACAGGGGGCTCTCAGCCCCAGCATTTT
j_call: TRBJ2-5; d_call: -; clone_size: -; v_call: TRBV6-5; cdr3_aa: CASSYSSLAETQYF; cdr3_nt: TGTGCCAGCAGTTACTCGAGTCTAGCTGAGACCCAGTACTTC
j_call: TRBJ2-3; d_call: TRBD2; clone_size: -; v_call: TRBV2; cdr3_aa: CASSDGLAGEWGTDTQYF; cdr3_nt: TGTGCCAGCAGTGATGGGCTAGCGGGAGAATGGGGCACAGATACGCAGTATTTT
j_call: TRBJ1-1; d_call: -; clone_size: -; v_call: TRBV4-2; cdr3_aa: CASSQRTVGTEAFF; cdr3_nt: TGTGCCAGCAGCCAACGGACAGTTGGCACTGAAGCTTTCTTT
j_call: TRBJ1-5; d_call: -; clone_size: -; v_call: TRBV18; cdr3_aa: CASSPPSGGGSPQHF; cdr3_nt: TGTGCCAGCTCACCCCCCTCGGGAGGCGGCTCGCCCCAGCATTTT
j_call: TRBJ1-5; d_call: TRBD1; clone_size: once; v_call: TRBV27; cdr3_aa: CASSTGQGSGQPQHF; cdr3_nt: TGTGCCAGCAGCACCGGACAGGGGTCGGGTCAGCCCCAGCATTTT
j_call: TRBJ2-7; d_call: -; clone_size: -; v_call: TRBV11-2; cdr3_aa: CASRLQVDGEQYF; cdr3_nt: TGTGCCAGCAGATTACAGGTGGATGGCGAGCAGTACTTC
j_call: TRBJ1-2; d_call: -; clone_size: few; v_call: TRBV28; cdr3_aa: CASSFLVYGGYTF; cdr3_nt: TGTGCCAGCAGTTTCCTCGTGTACGGTGGCTACACCTTC
j_call: TRBJ2-6; d_call: -; clone_size: -; v_call: TRBV10-2; cdr3_aa: CASSDPGTGANVLTF; cdr3_nt: TGCGCCAGCAGTGATCCAGGGACTGGGGCCAACGTCCTGACTTTC
j_call: TRBJ2-3; d_call: TRBD2; clone_size: once; v_call: TRBV29-1; cdr3_aa: CSVSGLAGVKTDTQYF; cdr3_nt: TGCAGCGTTTCCGGACTAGCGGGAGTGAAAACAGATACGCAGTATTTT
j_call: TRBJ1-5; d_call: -; clone_size: -; v_call: TRBV7-8; cdr3_aa: CASSPHRGGEPQHF; cdr3_nt: TGTGCCAGCAGTCCCCATCGGGGAGGGGAGCCCCAGCATTTT
j_call: TRBJ1-5; d_call: -; clone_size: -; v_call: TRBV4-1; cdr3_aa: CASSQRADRASNQPQHF; cdr3_nt: TGCGCCAGCAGCCAAAGGGCTGACCGGGCTAGCAATCAGCCCCAGCATTTT
j_call: TRBJ1-1; d_call: -; clone_size: -; v_call: TRBV18; cdr3_aa: CASSQSARNTEAFF; cdr3_nt: TGTGCCAGCTCTCAATCAGCAAGGAACACTGAAGCTTTCTTT
j_call: TRBJ1-1; d_call: -; clone_size: -; v_call: TRBV6-1; cdr3_aa: CASSVGVYDTEAFF; cdr3_nt: TGTGCCAGCAGTGTGGGGGTTTATGACACTGAAGCTTTCTTT
j_call: TRBJ2-2; d_call: -; clone_size: few; v_call: TRBV13; cdr3_aa: CASSLAGVRTGELFF; cdr3_nt: TGTGCCAGCAGCTTAGCGGGAGTGCGCACCGGGGAGCTGTTTTTT
j_call: TRBJ1-4; d_call: -; clone_size: -; v_call: TRBV28; cdr3_aa: CASRGFEKLFF; cdr3_nt: TGTGCCAGCAGGGGCTTTGAAAAACTGTTTTTT
j_call: TRBJ2-2; d_call: -; clone_size: -; v_call: TRBV25-1; cdr3_aa: CASSRVGDTGELFF; cdr3_nt: TGTGCCAGCAGTCGGGTCGGGGACACCGGGGAGCTGTTTTTT
j_call: TRBJ2-1; d_call: -; clone_size: -; v_call: TRBV2; cdr3_aa: CASSAQEGGEQFF; cdr3_nt: TGTGCCAGCAGTGCTCAGGAGGGTGGTGAGCAGTTCTTC
j_call: TRBJ2-7; d_call: -; clone_size: -; v_call: TRBV18; cdr3_aa: CASSGDRYEQYF; cdr3_nt: TGTGCCAGCTCAGGGGACCGCTACGAGCAGTACTTC
j_call: TRBJ1-5; d_call: TRBD1; clone_size: -; v_call: TRBV19; cdr3_aa: CASSIPGTGNQPQHF; cdr3_nt: TGTGCCAGTAGTATCCCTGGGACAGGGAATCAGCCCCAGCATTTT
j_call: TRBJ2-2; d_call: TRBD2; clone_size: -; v_call: TRBV9; cdr3_aa: CASSGGKRERNTGELFF; cdr3_nt: TGTGCCAGCAGCGGGGGTAAGCGGGAGCGGAACACCGGGGAGCTGTTTTTT
j_call: TRBJ2-4; d_call: TRBD1; clone_size: once; v_call: TRBV30; cdr3_aa: CAWTRQGAINIQYF; cdr3_nt: TGTGCCTGGACCCGACAGGGGGCAATAAACATTCAGTACTTC
j_call: TRBJ1-5; d_call: -; clone_size: once; v_call: TRBV5-1; cdr3_aa: CASSSGTGSSPQHF; cdr3_nt: TGCGCCAGCAGCTCCGGGACGGGGAGTTCGCCCCAGCATTTT
j_call: TRBJ1-4; d_call: -; clone_size: many; v_call: TRBV27; cdr3_aa: CASCSANEKLFF; cdr3_nt: TGTGCCAGCTGTAGCGCGAATGAAAAACTGTTTTTT
j_call: TRBJ2-7; d_call: -; clone_size: -; v_call: TRBV5-1; cdr3_aa: CASRQDPYEQYF; cdr3_nt: TGCGCCAGCAGACAAGACCCTTACGAGCAGTACTTC
j_call: TRBJ1-1; d_call: -; clone_size: few; v_call: TRBV6-6; cdr3_aa: CANEGWRAEAFF; cdr3_nt: TGTGCCAACGAGGGTTGGAGGGCTGAAGCTTTCTTT